Below, 17 T cell receptor beta chains from the same sample are listed, as sequenced in a study of blood T cell repertoires in COVID-19 (TCRdb year 2020). Libraries were made using the immunoSEQ multiplex PCR assay. Sourced from immuneACCESS, this table was stored by TCRdb with only in-frame sequences that have V and J called. A share of the clones is absent; for the studies checked, an unresolved V gene accounts for under half, and the remainder has no known explanation. The sample table holds 250,000 to 350,000 clones, of which approximately 83% were seen once. 4% to 4.5% of the sample rests with the top ten. The sample taken for sequencing was PBMCs or T cells enriched from blood (not recorded which). These receptors originate from a woman aged 30 to 39 who had recovered from COVID-19.

The V call is TRBV30, the J call TRBJ1-6; TRBD1 is a possible D gene (6 bases). CDR3 length equals 14 residues. In germline, CDR1 is GTSNPN, CDR2 SVGIG (reference sequence). Here the CDR3 DNA reads TGTGCTTCGACAGGAAGCTCCTATAATTCACCCCTCCACTTT. This gives the protein CASTGSSYNSPLHF.

V and J are TRBV5-1 and TRBJ2-6; D is possibly TRBD1 (5 bases). Trimming took 4 bases from V and 1 from J, leaving 18 bases between them. This CDR3 spans 18 amino acids. Germline lookup yields CDR1 SGHRS and CDR2 YFSETQ. The CDR3 is CASSKLMTDPSGANVLTF. CDR3 in DNA: TGCGCCAGCAGCAAATTGATGACAGATCCTTCTGGGGCCAACGTCCTGACTTTC.

The rearrangement joins TRBV15 to TRBJ2-7; D is unclear. The ends were cut back, 0 bases at V and 6 bases at J, with 15 bases in the middle. This CDR3 comprises 15 residues. CDR1 and CDR2 (germline): LNHNV, YYDKDF (reference sequence). CDR3 DNA: TGTGCCACCAGCAGAGACGGGTCTACTTTTGGCGAGCAGTACTTC. Protein: CATSRDGSTFGEQYF.

The chain recombines TRBV28 with TRBJ2-7, with 7 bases lining up with TRBD1. Germline V lookup: CDR1 MDHEN, CDR2 SYDVKM. CDR3 length equals 16 residues. After removal of 1 base from V and 0 bases from J, the junction contained 6 bases not matched to a gene. The CDR3 bases are TGTGCCAGCAGTTTATCCTATTACAGGGGCTCCTACGAGCAGTACTTC. Translated: CASSLSYYRGSYEQYF. Full variable domain (missing parts from reference TRBV28 and TRBJ2-7): DVKVTQSSRYLVKRTGEKVFLECVQDMDHENMFWYRQDPGLGLRLIYFSYDVKMKEKGDIPEGYSVSREKKERFSLILESASTNQTSMYLCASSLSYYRGSYEQYFGPGTRLTVT.

The V gene is TRBV3-1 (or the pseudogene TRBV3-2), the J gene TRBJ1-5; D is possibly TRBD1 (5 bases). This CDR3 is built from 17 residues. CDR1 and CDR2 (germline): LGHDT, YNNKEL (reference sequence). The germline V and J ends were trimmed by 4 bases and 0 bases, with 16 bases remaining between them. CDR3 in amino acids: CASSPGVMQISNQPQHF. DNA of the CDR3: TGTGCCAGCAGCCCGGGGGTAATGCAGATTAGCAATCAGCCCCAGCATTTT.

The chain carries TRBV21-1 and TRBJ2-7; the D call of TRBD2 is as the table states it, not checked on the DNA. TRBV21-1 is recorded as a pseudogene. The CDR3 sequence is 16 residues long. CDR3 in DNA: TGTGCCAGCAGCAAATTCGCCCCGCCGGGCTCCTACGAGCAGTACTTC. Its translation: CASSKFAPPGSYEQYF.

The genes are TRBV5-6 and TRBJ1-4; 7 bases match TRBD1. The CDR3 sequence is 14 residues long. J lost 7 bases, V lost 4 bases, and 7 bases had no gene match. From germline, CDR1 is SGHDT and CDR2 YYEEEE. Here the CDR3 DNA reads TGTGCCAGCAGCGTACTGACAGGGTTTGAAAAACTGTTTTTT. Amino acid sequence: CASSVLTGFEKLFF.

The rearrangement links TRBV30 to TRBJ2-2; maybe TRBD2 (5 bases). V was clipped by 2 bases and J by 5 bases, with 18 bases between them. This CDR3 is built from 16 residues. CDR1 GTSNPN and CDR2 SVGIG come from the germline V gene (reference sequence). The CDR3 is CAWSPHAGTGTGELFF. Here the CDR3 DNA reads TGTGCCTGGAGTCCTCACGCTGGTACGGGGACCGGGGAGCTGTTTTTT.

The chain combines TRBV28 with TRBJ1-5; 9 bases are shared with TRBD1. V lost 6 bases to trimming and J lost 3 bases; unmatched junction nucleotides: 6. The length of the CDR3 is 15 residues. CDR1 is MDHEN and CDR2 is SYDVKM in the germline V gene. The CDR3 DNA is TGTGCCAGCAGCTATAGGGACAGGGACAATCAGCCCCAGCATTTT. It codes for CASSYRDRDNQPQHF.

The rearrangement joins TRBV30 to TRBJ1-5; no clear D gene. The CDR3 totals 13 residues. The V end lost 3 bases, the J end lost 11 bases, and 17 bases lay between the germline ends. From germline, CDR1 is GTSNPN and CDR2 SVGIG (reference sequence). The CDR3 protein is CAWSDGLFGTQHF. The CDR3 DNA reads TGTGCCTGGAGCGACGGACTGTTCGGGACCCAGCATTTT. The variable domain in full, completed from reference TRBV30 and TRBJ1-5, reads SQTIHQWPATLVQPVGSPLSLECTVEGTSNPNLYWYRQAAGRGLQLLFYSVGIGQISSEVPQNLSASRPQDRQFILSSKKLLLSDSGFYLCAWSDGLFGTQHFGDGTRLSIL.

The gene calls are TRBV20-1 and TRBJ1-2, with D unclear. CDR1 and CDR2 (germline): DFQATT, SNEGSKA (reference sequence). Trimming cost V 3 bases and J 3 bases, with 11 bases left between them. This CDR3 spans 13 amino acids. For the CDR3, the DNA is TGCAGTGCTAGTGCGGGTTTTTACTATGGCTACACCTTC. Protein product: CSASAGFYYGYTF.

This sequence joins TRBV27 and TRBJ1-6; 7 bases align to TRBD1. This CDR3 region has 14 residues. The junction had 5 bases not matched to a gene; V was cut back by 5 bases and J by 7 bases. CDR1 and CDR2 (germline): MNHEY, SMNVEV (reference sequence). The CDR3 nucleotides are TGTGCCAGCAGTGGGACAGCTCAAAATTCACCCCTCCACTTT. Its protein is CASSGTAQNSPLHF.

With regard to this clone: Additional DNA sequences in this sample encode the identical CDR3. The chain uses TRBV5-1 and TRBJ1-2; TRBD1 might be the D (6 bases). CDR3 length: 14 residues. The ends were cut back, 0 bases at V and 2 bases at J, with 8 bases in the middle. Germline CDR1 and CDR2: SGHRS and YFSETQ. The CDR3 DNA reads TGCGCCAGCAGCTTGGGAGACAGGAACTATGGCTACACCTTC. It codes for CASSLGDRNYGYTF.

This clone was detected only once. The chain has TRBV2 and TRBJ1-6, with 7 nucleotides matching TRBD1. Germline V lookup: CDR1 SNHLY, CDR2 FYNNEI. With 3 bases clipped from V and 3 bases from J, the junction kept 2 bases outside the gene matches. The CDR3 is 15 residues long. CDR3 coding DNA: TGTGCCAGCAGTGATTACAGGGGCTATAATTCACCCCTCCACTTT. It specifies CASSDYRGYNSPLHF.

The rearrangement uses TRBV25-1 and TRBJ1-1; 8 nucleotides line up with TRBD1. The CDR3 runs to 13 residues. V trimming: 7 bases; J trimming: 1 base; junction bases outside the gene matches: 2. Germline CDR1 reads MGHDK; CDR2 reads SYGVNS. The CDR3 sequence is CASTGQGNTEAFF. In nucleotides, the CDR3 is TGTGCCAGCACTGGACAGGGGAACACTGAAGCTTTCTTT.

The chain recombines TRBV15 with TRBJ2-4; D gene unclear. The CDR3 contains 12 residues. Germline CDR1 and CDR2: LNHNV and YYDKDF (reference sequence). Trimming removed 0 bases from V and 8 bases from J, with 5 bases in between. The CDR3 protein is CATSRDRDIQYF. DNA for the CDR3: TGTGCCACCAGCAGAGATCGGGACATTCAGTACTTC.

The chain combines TRBV5-4 with TRBJ2-1, with TRBD1 matching over 7 bases. J gave up 9 bases and V 7 bases, and 13 bases lay outside the gene matches. This CDR3 comprises 14 residues. Germline loops: CDR1 SGHNT, CDR2 YYREEE (reference sequence). In DNA, the CDR3 is TGTGCCAGCCGATTACAGGGGCCGAAGGGTGAGCAGTTCTTC. Residues: CASRLQGPKGEQFF.